A selection of T cell receptor beta chains follows, all from one sample in a study of control samples from healthy donors and cancer patients. Sequencing used immunoSEQ multiplex PCR; TCRdb keeps in-frame clones, though not all of them. The table lists around 51,000 clones, roughly 80% of them singletons. Sequencing was performed on blood. The receptors were gathered from a man between 65 and 80 years old in good health. Both conserved end residues are trimmed from each CDR3.

j_call | cdr3_length | v_call | cdr3_aa
TRBJ2-7 | 11 | TRBV4-1 | ASSQDQLAPAY
TRBJ1-2 | 12 | TRBV2 | ASKEPGTAYGYT
TRBJ2-7 | 13 | TRBV5-4 | ASSPDGHGTYEQY
TRBJ1-1 | 9 | TRBV30 | ASRRNTEAF
TRBJ2-2 | 11 | TRBV5-1 | ASRRQVPGELF
TRBJ2-1 | 12 | TRBV5-1 | ASSGTRYYNEQF
TRBJ2-3 | 12 | TRBV14 | ASTRESGTDTQY
TRBJ1-3 | 15 | TRBV7-2 | ASSLADRVYSGNTIY
TRBJ1-2 | 15 | TRBV7-2 | ASSTGTGGYPAYGYT
TRBJ2-2 | 13 | TRBV24-1 | ATSEQGAHTGELF
TRBJ1-5 | 14 | TRBV6-2/TRBV6-3 | ASSWEQGRGIQPQH
TRBJ2-5 | 15 | TRBV10-3 | AIRKDLVGRGEETQY
TRBJ1-1 | 10 | TRBV2 | ASRPWDTEAF
TRBJ1-5 | 11 | TRBV7-2 | ASSFGADQPQH
TRBJ1-2 | 11 | TRBV2 | ASSDEANYGYT
TRBJ1-1 | 11 | TRBV29-1 | SVLARAGTEAF
TRBJ1-2 | 11 | TRBV5-4 | ASSLGGTTQSR
TRBJ2-5 | 13 | TRBV2 | ASSDPGGGQKTQY
TRBJ2-5 | 13 | TRBV15 | ATSRDKGGPETQY
TRBJ2-3 | 13 | TRBV15 | ATSRDQRITDTQY
TRBJ1-5 | 11 | TRBV10-3 | AISPQSNQPQH
TRBJ2-6 | 11 | TRBV7-9 | ASSQSGANVLT
TRBJ2-3 | 11 | TRBV12-3/TRBV12-4 | ASSLVATDTQY
TRBJ2-1 | 14 | TRBV28 | ATKGGGESSYNEQF
TRBJ2-1 | 15 | TRBV19 | ASSPRPGLRNYNEQF
TRBJ1-1 | 10 | TRBV18 | ASSQENTEAF
TRBJ1-2 | 9 | TRBV12-3/TRBV12-4 | ASRGQVGYT
TRBJ2-7 | 13 | TRBV11-3 | ASSLAGTATYEQY
TRBJ2-7 | 10 | TRBV7-9 | ASSGRSYEQY
TRBJ1-2 | 13 | TRBV28 | ASAPGGGTNYGYT
TRBJ1-1 | 12 | TRBV7-9 | ASKGPWANTEAF
TRBJ2-5 | 16 | TRBV11-3 | ASSPGTSGSKNQETQY
TRBJ2-1 | 12 | TRBV5-1 | ASTPHGPDNEQF
TRBJ2-3 | 16 | TRBV28 | ASSLFLGRARATDTQY
TRBJ2-3 | 13 | TRBV6-4 | ASSATGLRTDTQY
TRBJ1-6 | 13 | TRBV11-2 | ASSSAGTEYSPLH
TRBJ1-1 | 12 | TRBV27 | ASSPRGRANEAF
TRBJ2-3 | 11 | TRBV28 | ASTGVIADTQY
TRBJ1-2 | 11 | TRBV5-1 | ASSPDGTRGYT
TRBJ2-7 | 13 | TRBV30 | AWSEAGTIPREQY
TRBJ2-5 | 11 | TRBV11-2 | ASSLGTQETQY
TRBJ2-1 | 13 | TRBV5-1 | ASSFVGMSYNEQF
TRBJ1-2 | 12 | TRBV6-2/TRBV6-3 | ASSDPGTSRGYT
TRBJ2-1 | 19 | TRBV15 | ATSRPIGTSGRALNWDEQF
TRBJ2-3 | 10 | TRBV6-5 | ASREGVSTQY
TRBJ2-7 | 9 | TRBV12-3/TRBV12-4 | ASARGDEQY
TRBJ1-4 | 12 | TRBV11-1 | ASSFGRSNEKLF
TRBJ1-1 | 11 | TRBV20-1 | SASNNRGGEAF
TRBJ2-5 | 12 | TRBV7-3 | ASSLIGGRETQY
TRBJ2-7 | 13 | TRBV11-3 | ASSLQTGPSYEQY
TRBJ1-4 | 11 | TRBV19 | ASSKNRNEKLF
TRBJ2-7 | 12 | TRBV25-1 | ASSDTGRANEQY
TRBJ1-2 | 13 | TRBV3-1/TRBV3-2 | ASSQREIKGYGYT
TRBJ2-5 | 15 | TRBV27 | ASIPGQGAYGGETQY
TRBJ2-5 | 13 | TRBV11-2 | ASSLGRTSQETQY
TRBJ1-5 | 13 | TRBV10-3 | ATSVRERNNQPQH
TRBJ2-3 | 12 | TRBV13 | AVGQGTRFDTQY
TRBJ1-6 | 11 | TRBV3-1/TRBV3-2 | ASSLRQDSPLH
TRBJ2-3 | 15 | TRBV20-1 | SASASGRSRGTDTQY